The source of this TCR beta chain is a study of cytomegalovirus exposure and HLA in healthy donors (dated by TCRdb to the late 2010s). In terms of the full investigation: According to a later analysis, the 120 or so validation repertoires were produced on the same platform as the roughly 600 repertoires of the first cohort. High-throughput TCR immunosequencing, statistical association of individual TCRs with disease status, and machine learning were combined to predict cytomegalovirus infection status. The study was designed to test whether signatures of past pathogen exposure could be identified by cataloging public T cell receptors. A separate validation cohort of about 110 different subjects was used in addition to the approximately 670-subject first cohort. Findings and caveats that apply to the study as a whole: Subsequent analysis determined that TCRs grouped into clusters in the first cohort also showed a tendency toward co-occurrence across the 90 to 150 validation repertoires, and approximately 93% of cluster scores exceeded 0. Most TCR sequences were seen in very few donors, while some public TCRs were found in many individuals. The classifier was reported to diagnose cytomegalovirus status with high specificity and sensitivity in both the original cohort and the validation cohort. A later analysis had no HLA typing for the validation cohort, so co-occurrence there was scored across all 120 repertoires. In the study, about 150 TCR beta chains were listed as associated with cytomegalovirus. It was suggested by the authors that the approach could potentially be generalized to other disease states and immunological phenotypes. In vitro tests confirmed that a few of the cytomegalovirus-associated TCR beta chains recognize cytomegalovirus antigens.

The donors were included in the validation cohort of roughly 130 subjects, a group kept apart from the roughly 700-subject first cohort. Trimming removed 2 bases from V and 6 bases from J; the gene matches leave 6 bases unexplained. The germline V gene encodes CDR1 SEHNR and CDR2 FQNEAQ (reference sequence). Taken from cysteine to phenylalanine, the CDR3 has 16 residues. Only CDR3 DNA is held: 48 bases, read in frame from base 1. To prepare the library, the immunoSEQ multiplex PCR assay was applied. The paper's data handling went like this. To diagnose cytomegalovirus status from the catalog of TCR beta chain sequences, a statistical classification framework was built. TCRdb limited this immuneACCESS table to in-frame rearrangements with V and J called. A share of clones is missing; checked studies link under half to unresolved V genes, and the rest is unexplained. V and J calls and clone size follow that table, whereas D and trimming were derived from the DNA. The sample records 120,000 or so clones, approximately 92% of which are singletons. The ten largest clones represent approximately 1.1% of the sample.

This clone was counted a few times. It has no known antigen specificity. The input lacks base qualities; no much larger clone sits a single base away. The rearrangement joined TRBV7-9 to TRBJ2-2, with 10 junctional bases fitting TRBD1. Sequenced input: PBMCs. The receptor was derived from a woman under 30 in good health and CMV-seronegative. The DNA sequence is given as TGTGCCAGCAGCTTAACAGGGACAGGGGAGGCCGGGGAGCTGTTTTTT. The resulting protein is CASSLTGTGEAGELFF.